This T cell receptor beta chain was captured by sequencing in a study of T cell repertoires in cytomegalovirus infection. Study at large: CMV infection and matching HLA type were both indicated by public TCR beta signatures.

TCRdb called the reads again in MiXCR, with one record for every CDR3 protein. The sample lists 150,000 to 200,000 distinct CDR3 sequences, less than 9.5% occurring once. Ten or more counts support this clonotype. The germline gives CDR1 KGHSH, CDR2 LQKENI. The germline V and J ends were trimmed by 6 bases and 4 bases, with 15 bases remaining between them. The CDR3 is 15 amino acids. What was sequenced was PBMCs. V gene TRBV18 combines with J gene TRBJ1-4, with D possibly matching TRBD1 (5 bases). This sequence originates from a human donor in good health (CMV status not recorded). Some clones in this sample may be carry-over from other donors' samples. CDR3 coding DNA: TGTGCCAGCTCTCGAAGCCGGGACGGTAATGAAAAACTGTTTTTT. Translating gives CASSRSRDGNEKLFF.